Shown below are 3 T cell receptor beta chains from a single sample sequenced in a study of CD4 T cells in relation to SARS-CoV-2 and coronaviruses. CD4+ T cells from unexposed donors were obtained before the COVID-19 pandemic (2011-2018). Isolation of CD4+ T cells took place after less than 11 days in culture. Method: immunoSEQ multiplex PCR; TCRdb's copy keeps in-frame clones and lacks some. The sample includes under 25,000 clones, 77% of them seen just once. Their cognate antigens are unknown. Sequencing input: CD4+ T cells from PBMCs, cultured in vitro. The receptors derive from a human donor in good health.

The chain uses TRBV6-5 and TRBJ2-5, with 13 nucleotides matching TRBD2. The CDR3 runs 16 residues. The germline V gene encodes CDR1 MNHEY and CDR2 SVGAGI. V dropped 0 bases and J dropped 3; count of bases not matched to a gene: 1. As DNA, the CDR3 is TGTGCCAGCAGTTACTCCGGGACTAGCGGGAAAGAGACCCAGTACTTC. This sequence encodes CASSYSGTSGKETQYF.

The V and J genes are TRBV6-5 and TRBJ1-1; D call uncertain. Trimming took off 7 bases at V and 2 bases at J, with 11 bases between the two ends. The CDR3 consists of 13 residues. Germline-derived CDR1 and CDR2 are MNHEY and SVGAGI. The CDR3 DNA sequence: TGTGCCAGCAAGAGAGGGCGTAACACTGAAGCTTTCTTT. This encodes CASKRGRNTEAFF.

CDR3 loop: CSVIRTGTEKLFF. The DNA of the CDR3 is TGCAGCGTTATCAGGACAGGCACCGAAAAACTGTTTTTT. This chain connects TRBV29-1 to TRBJ1-4; 7 bases align to TRBD1. V lost 5 bases and J lost 8; bases outside the gene matches: 8. The CDR3 consists of 13 residues. Germline V gives CDR1 SQVTM, CDR2 ANQGSEA.